The 29 T cell receptor beta chains in this list originate from one sample, sequenced in a study of OX40 agonist ivuxolimab in advanced cancers. The data were produced by immunoSEQ multiplex PCR, yet TCRdb's version contains in-frame clones alone and is incomplete. The sample lists about 80,000 clones; 90% to 95% were seen once. The sample consisted of CD4+ or CD8+ T cells sorted from blood, taken in a trial of the OX40 agonist ivuxolimab. The receptors were gathered from an adult with an advanced solid tumor such as melanoma, head and neck, liver or kidney cancer.

This rearrangement joins TRBV7-2 to TRBJ2-1, with a weak D call TRBD2 (5 bases). Germline lookup yields CDR1 SGHTA and CDR2 FQGNSA. Trimming left V 5 bases short and J 10 bases short, with 18 bases between. The CDR3 loop spans 14 amino acids. DNA of the CDR3: TGTGCCAGCAGCCGAGGCCTCGCGGGCGGGGAGCAGTTCTTC. It specifies CASSRGLAGGEQFF.

The chain has TRBV7-9 and TRBJ1-1; D is undetermined. Trimming stripped 8 bases from V and 0 bases from J, with 7 bases between. The length of the CDR3 is 12 residues. Germline-derived CDR1 and CDR2 are SEHNR and FQNEAQ (reference sequence). CDR3 loop: CASGAMNTEAFF. CDR3 bases: TGTGCCAGCGGAGCCATGAACACTGAAGCTTTCTTT.

For the CDR3, the DNA is TGTGCCAGCAGCTTAGGTCGGACAGACCAAGAGACCCAGTACTTC. Translating gives CASSLGRTDQETQYF. The rearrangement links TRBV7-9 to TRBJ2-5, with a possible D match to TRBD1 (6 bases). V dropped 1 base and J dropped 0 bases, with 9 bases sitting between them. This CDR3 has 15 residues. Germline values: CDR1 SEHNR, CDR2 FQNEAQ (reference sequence).

The chain combines TRBV5-4 with TRBJ1-5, with D maybe TRBD1 (5 bases). V was shortened by 0 bases and J by 2 bases, with 9 bases between the two germline ends. This CDR3 spans 15 amino acids. Germline CDR1 is SGHNT and CDR2 is YYREEE (reference sequence). The CDR3 DNA reads as TGTGCCAGCAGCTTGGCTCCGGGGGGCAATCAGCCCCAGCATTTT. Translated, it gives CASSLAPGGNQPQHF.

The V call is TRBV7-9, the J call TRBJ1-3; D uncertain. V was trimmed by 5 bases and J by 7 bases, leaving 9 bases between them. The CDR3 consists of 12 residues. The germline gives CDR1 SEHNR, CDR2 FQNEAQ (reference sequence). The CDR3 DNA follows: TGTGCCAGCAGCCCCTTCGGGAACACCATATATTTT. Residues: CASSPFGNTIYF.

The V gene is TRBV28, the J gene TRBJ2-7, with 11 bases identical to TRBD2. Germline CDR1 is MDHEN and CDR2 is SYDVKM. Unmatched junction bases numbered 7, after V lost 2 bases and J lost 7 bases. The CDR3 length is 15 residues. The CDR3 reads CASSLDSGRAREQYF. In DNA form, the CDR3 reads TGTGCCAGCAGTTTAGATAGCGGGAGGGCCAGAGAGCAGTACTTC. Using reference TRBV28 and TRBJ2-7 for the parts outside the CDR3, the full variable domain is DVKVTQSSRYLVKRTGEKVFLECVQDMDHENMFWYRQDPGLGLRLIYFSYDVKMKEKGDIPEGYSVSREKKERFSLILESASTNQTSMYLCASSLDSGRAREQYFGPGTRLTVT.

This chain connects TRBV29-1 to TRBJ1-4; D is perhaps TRBD1 (6 bases). Trimming took 8 bases from V and 8 from J, leaving 18 bases between them. The CDR3 length is 13 residues. Germline loops: CDR1 SQVTM, CDR2 ANQGSEA. The CDR3 DNA is TGCAGCCCAACGGACAGCCCTGAAGAAAAACTGTTTTTT. Amino acids: CSPTDSPEEKLFF.

This chain connects TRBV9 to TRBJ2-5, with 8 bases that match TRBD2. Trimming cost V 4 bases and J 4 bases; bases outside gene matches: 9. The germline V gene has CDR1 SGDLS and CDR2 YYNGEE. The CDR3 is 15 residues long. The CDR3 nucleotides read TGTGCCAGCAGCCTTGGTAGCGGGGCCGTAGAGACCCAGTACTTC. Protein sequence: CASSLGSGAVETQYF. The full variable domain, completed using reference TRBV9 and TRBJ2-5, is DSGVTQTPKHLITATGQRVTLRCSPRSGDLSVYWYQQSLDQGLQFLIQYYNGEERAKGNILERFSAQQFPDLHSELNLSSLELGDSALYFCASSLGSGAVETQYFGPGTRLLVL.

This chain joins TRBV7-8 and TRBJ2-1, with D possibly being TRBD2 (6 bases). Trimming pared 5 bases from V and 2 bases from J, leaving 16 bases between. This CDR3 has 16 amino acids. Germline CDR1 is SGHVS and CDR2 is FQNEAQ. CDR3 amino acids: CASSIIAETTYNEQFF. The CDR3 nucleotides are TGTGCCAGCAGCATCATAGCGGAAACAACCTACAATGAGCAGTTCTTC.

In its sample, this clone was seen a few times. The V gene is TRBV6-6, the J gene TRBJ1-2; D perhaps matches TRBD1 (6 bases). V was shortened by 0 bases and J by 6 bases, with 11 bases between the two germline ends. The CDR3 runs 14 residues. Germline assignment: CDR1 MNHNY and CDR2 SVGAGI (reference sequence). The CDR3 is CASSYSQGVHGYTF. The CDR3 bases are TGTGCCAGCAGTTACTCACAGGGAGTCCATGGCTACACCTTC.

CDR3 sequence (DNA): TGCGCCAGCAGCTTGGAACTCCCGGGGAACAATGAGCAGTTCTTC. Amino acid sequence: CASSLELPGNNEQFF. The V and J genes are TRBV5-1 and TRBJ2-1; D possibly corresponds to TRBD2 (5 bases). Trimming cost V 0 bases and J 5 bases, with 12 bases left between them. The germline CDR1 and CDR2 sequences are SGHRS and YFSETQ. The CDR3 loop spans 15 amino acids.

This clone was observed a single time. This chain joins TRBV18 and TRBJ2-3, with 8 bases aligning to TRBD1. In germline, CDR1 is KGHSH, CDR2 LQKENI. V lost 2 bases, J lost 2 bases, and 3 bases stayed unmatched. CDR3 length: 15 residues. CDR3 DNA sequence: TGTGCCAGCTCACCAAGGACAGGGTACACAGATACGCAGTATTTT. This translates into CASSPRTGYTDTQYF. Full variable domain (remainder filled in from reference TRBV18 and TRBJ2-3): NAGVMQNPRHLVRRRGQEARLRCSPMKGHSHVYWYRQLPEEGLKFMVYLQKENIIDESGMPKERFSAEFPKEGPSILRIQQVVRGDSAAYFCASSPRTGYTDTQYFGPGTRLTVL.

The rearrangement links TRBV5-1 to TRBJ1-3, with D unresolved. Germline V lookup: CDR1 SGHRS, CDR2 YFSETQ. The CDR3 contains 16 residues. V lost 4 bases and J 0 bases, leaving 14 bases between the germline ends. CDR3 sequence reads: CASSPGITSSGNTIYF. The CDR3 coding sequence is TGCGCCAGCAGCCCCGGGATTACGAGCTCTGGAAACACCATATATTTT. Filled out from reference TRBV5-1 and TRBJ1-3, the complete variable domain reads KAGVTQTPRYLIKTRGQQVTLSCSPISGHRSVSWYQQTPGQGLQFLFEYFSETQRNKGNFPGRFSGRQFSNSRSEMNVSTLELGDSALYLCASSPGITSSGNTIYFGEGSWLTVV.

This chain joins TRBV7-3 and TRBJ2-4; D may be TRBD1 or TRBD2 (6 bases each). This CDR3 is 14 amino acids long. Germline assignment: CDR1 SGHTA and CDR2 FQGTGA. V lost 4 bases and J 8 bases, leaving 15 bases between the germline ends. The CDR3 reads CASSSEGGTDIQYF. Here the CDR3 DNA reads TGTGCCAGCAGCTCCGAGGGGGGAACGGACATTCAGTACTTC.

The chain links TRBV7-9 to TRBJ2-1; D gene uncertain. This CDR3 has 13 residues. The germline V gene has CDR1 SEHNR and CDR2 FQNEAQ (reference sequence). CDR3 protein: CATAFRSYNEQFF. In DNA form, the CDR3 reads TGTGCTACCGCGTTTCGCTCCTACAATGAGCAGTTCTTC.

V is TRBV28 and J is TRBJ2-7; 7 nucleotides align to TRBD1. CDR1 is MDHEN and CDR2 is SYDVKM in the germline V gene. With 8 bases clipped from V and 1 base from J, the junction kept 5 bases outside the gene matches. This CDR3 is 13 amino acids long. Here the CDR3 DNA reads TGTGCCAGCTTTGACAGGGCTTCCTACGAGCAGTACTTC. Translating it yields CASFDRASYEQYF.

As regards this clone: Germline is not matched at one junction end, which may reflect a read error. The chain recombines TRBV7-3 with TRBJ2-5; TRBD2 might be the D (7 bases). TRBJ2-7 explains the end of the DNA better; the J call may be wrong. Per the germline V gene, CDR1 is SGHTA and CDR2 is FQGTGA. The CDR3 is 17 residues long. This chain's CDR3 is CASILTTGPPGRYEQYF. As DNA, the CDR3 is TGTGCCAGCATCTTAACGACAGGCCCTCCCGGGAGGTACGAGCAGTACTTC.

The chain combines TRBV9 with TRBJ1-1; tentatively, D is TRBD1 (5 bases). The CDR3 consists of 14 residues. Germline V gene lookup returns CDR1 SGDLS and CDR2 YYNGEE. Trimming left V 3 bases short and J 3 bases short, with 12 bases between. For the CDR3, the DNA is TGTGCCAGCAGCGCCTTCGGGGGTTACACTGAAGCTTTCTTT. This gives the protein CASSAFGGYTEAFF.

This chain links TRBV7-2 with TRBJ1-2; unclear D gene. This CDR3 is built from 13 residues. Trimming left V 1 base short and J 3 bases short, with 6 bases between. Germline loops: CDR1 SGHTA, CDR2 FQGNSA. CDR3 amino acids: CASSLGSYYGYTF. CDR3 sequence (DNA): TGTGCCAGCAGCTTAGGGTCGTACTATGGCTACACCTTC.

V usage is TRBV5-1 and J usage is TRBJ2-5; D may be TRBD1 (5 bases). The CDR3 extends over 15 amino acids. Per germline, CDR1 SGHRS and CDR2 YFSETQ. Trimming shortened V by 4 bases and J by 1 base, and 14 bases separated the two germline ends. The CDR3 DNA is TGCGCCAGCAGCACGAGTGGGGCACCCCAAGAGACCCAGTACTTC. Protein product: CASSTSGAPQETQYF.

This chain connects TRBV5-6 to TRBJ1-2; a possible D gene is TRBD1 (5 bases). Deletions cut 1 base from V and 8 bases from J, with 9 bases between. CDR3 length: 12 amino acids. Germline-derived CDR1 and CDR2 are SGHDT and YYEEEE. The CDR3 bases are TGTGCCAGCAGCTTGACCAGGGAGGGCTACACCTTC. Translating gives CASSLTREGYTF. The entire variable domain, with the rest obtained from reference TRBV5-6 and TRBJ1-2, is as follows: DAGVTQSPTHLIKTRGQQVTLRCSPKSGHDTVSWYQQALGQGPQFIFQYYEEEERQRGNFPDRFSGHQFPNYSSELNVNALLLGDSALYLCASSLTREGYTFGSGTRLTVV.

With regard to this clone: At one boundary the junction diverges from the germline segment, which might be a read error. V is TRBV18 and J is TRBJ1-2, with TRBD1 matching over 10 bases. Germline loops: CDR1 KGHSH, CDR2 LQKENI. The CDR3 loop spans 13 amino acids. Here the CDR3 reads CASSPMDRGLGLF. CDR3 sequence (DNA): TGTGCCAGCTCACCGATGGACAGGGGGTTGGGGCTCTTC. The complete variable domain, with remaining parts taken from reference TRBV18 and TRBJ1-2, reads NAGVMQNPRHLVRRRGQEARLRCSPMKGHSHVYWYRQLPEEGLKFMVYLQKENIIDESGMPKERFSAEFPKEGPSILRIQQVVRGDSAAYFCASSPMDRGLGLFGSGTRLTVV.

V gene TRBV7-3 combines with J gene TRBJ1-4, with TRBD1 identical over 12 bases. V lost 2 bases, J lost 4 bases, and 8 bases stayed unmatched. The CDR3 extends over 18 amino acids. Germline CDR1 SGHTA, CDR2 FQGTGA. The CDR3 reads CASSLGGTGGRDNEKLFF. The CDR3 region has the DNA TGTGCCAGCAGCTTAGGCGGGACAGGGGGCCGCGATAATGAAAAACTGTTTTTT.

The chain is built from TRBV4-3 and TRBJ2-2, with D maybe TRBD1 (6 bases). Trimming took 11 bases from V and 2 from J, leaving 30 bases between them. The CDR3 length is 19 residues. Germline values: CDR1 LGHNA, CDR2 YSLEER. CDR3 coding DNA: TGCGCCGCCCTAGGGGGTCCTAGGACCCGCAGACCTAACACCGGGGAGCTGTTTTTT. The encoded protein is CAALGGPRTRRPNTGELFF.

On this clone: The sample holds other DNA sequences that translate to the same CDR3. This chain joins TRBV28 and TRBJ1-1, with D unresolved. Germline V gene sequence: CDR1 MDHEN, CDR2 SYDVKM. This CDR3 region has 11 residues. Trimming removed 7 bases at V and 1 base at J, with 4 bases between. The CDR3 reads CASTGNTEAFF. The CDR3 DNA follows: TGTGCCAGCACAGGGAACACTGAAGCTTTCTTT.

V gene TRBV7-2 combines with J gene TRBJ1-1; possibly TRBD1 for D (5 bases). The germline V gene encodes CDR1 SGHTA and CDR2 FQGNSA. Trimming took off 3 bases at V and 5 bases at J, with 16 bases between the two ends. This CDR3 has 15 residues. CDR3 nucleotides: TGTGCCAGCAGCTTTTCGTCCAGGGCGGGTACTGAAGCTTTCTTT. It codes for CASSFSSRAGTEAFF. The full variable domain, rest sourced from reference TRBV7-2 and TRBJ1-1, is GAGVSQSPSNKVTEKGKDVELRCDPISGHTALYWYRQSLGQGLEFLIYFQGNSAPDKSGLPSDRFSAERTGGSVSTLTIQRTQQEDSAVYLCASSFSSRAGTEAFFGQGTRLTVV.

The J gene is TRBJ2-1, the V gene TRBV6-1; 11 bases map to TRBD2. This CDR3 spans 13 amino acids. Germline V gene sequence: CDR1 MNHNS, CDR2 SASEGT. V lost 4 bases, J lost 7 bases, and 0 bases stayed unmatched. CDR3 amino acids: CASSGTSGNEQFF. The CDR3, as DNA: TGTGCCAGCAGTGGGACTAGCGGGAATGAGCAGTTCTTC.

The J gene is TRBJ1-5, the V gene TRBV2; no clear D gene. Germline CDR1 reads SNHLY; CDR2 reads FYNNEI. The CDR3 sequence is 13 residues long. V was clipped by 6 bases and J by 1 base, with 7 bases between them. CDR3: CASRRGSNQPQHF. The CDR3 DNA sequence: TGTGCCAGCAGGCGAGGGAGCAATCAGCCCCAGCATTTT.

This chain joins TRBV29-1 and TRBJ1-5; the match to TRBD1 covers 8 bases. The V gene end was trimmed by 6 bases and the J gene end by 1 base; junction bases not matched to a gene: 5. CDR3 length: 14 residues. The germline CDR1 and CDR2 sequences are SQVTM and ANQGSEA. CDR3 nucleotide sequence: TGCAGCGTCCGGACAGGGATGAGCAATCAGCCCCAGCATTTT. It yields the protein CSVRTGMSNQPQHF. The whole variable domain, filled in from reference TRBV29-1 and TRBJ1-5, reads SAVISQKPSRDICQRGTSLTIQCQVDSQVTMMFWYRQQPGQSLTLIATANQGSEATYESGFVIDKFPISRPNLTFSTLTVSNMSPEDSSIYLCSVRTGMSNQPQHFGDGTRLSIL.